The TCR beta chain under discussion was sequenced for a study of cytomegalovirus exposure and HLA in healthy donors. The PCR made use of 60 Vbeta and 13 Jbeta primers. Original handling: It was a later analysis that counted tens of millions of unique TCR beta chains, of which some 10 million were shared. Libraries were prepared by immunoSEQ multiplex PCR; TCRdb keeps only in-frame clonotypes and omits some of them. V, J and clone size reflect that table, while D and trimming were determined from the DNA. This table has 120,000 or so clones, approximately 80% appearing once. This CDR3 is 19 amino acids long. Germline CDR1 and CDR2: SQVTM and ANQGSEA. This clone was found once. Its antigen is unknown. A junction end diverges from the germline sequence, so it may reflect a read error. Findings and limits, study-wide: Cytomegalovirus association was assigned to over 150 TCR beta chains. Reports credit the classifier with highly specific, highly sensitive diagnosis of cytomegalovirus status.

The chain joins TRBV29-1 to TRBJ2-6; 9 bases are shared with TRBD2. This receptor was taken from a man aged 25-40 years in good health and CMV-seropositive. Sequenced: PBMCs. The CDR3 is CSVEVNSGGPLSGANGLTF. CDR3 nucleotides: TGCAGCGTTGAAGTCAATAGCGGGGGCCCGCTAAGCGGGGCCAACGGCCTGACTTTC.